This T cell receptor beta chain originates from a study of blood T cell repertoires in COVID-19. The wider study: The samples span acute and convalescent COVID-19 from the United States, Italy and Spain. Sources were T cells, B-cell-depleted T cells, or PBMCs; the material itself was cDNA or gDNA.

In the authors' methods: Using reference gene primer amplification, nucleated cell counts were estimated. Sequencing was performed with immunoSEQ multiplex PCR; in TCRdb, only in-frame clones are kept and a portion is missing. V and J calls and clone size are given by that table; D and trimming were obtained from the DNA. The data show about 180,000 clones, 70% to 85% seen once. The V gene's germline CDR1 is SQVTM and CDR2 ANQGSEA. The length of the CDR3 is 13 residues. V shed 5 bases and J 3 bases; nucleotides not matched to a gene: 5. Specimen: peripheral blood. This rearrangement joins TRBV29-1 to TRBJ2-5, with 8 positions matching TRBD1. This clonotype was sampled from a woman aged 80 or over with acute or convalescent COVID-19. CDR3 bases: TGCAGCGTTTCAGAGACAGGGGAAGAGACCCAGTACTTC. Its protein is CSVSETGEETQYF.